This T cell receptor (beta chain) was observed in a study of T cell responses to AZD1222 COVID-19 vaccine. CDR3 length equals 14 residues. Between the trimmed V and J ends, which lost 4 bases and 4 bases, there was a span of 13 bases. CDR1 and CDR2 from the germline V gene are MDHEN and SYDVKM. Here immunoSEQ multiplex PCR was the method, and the copy in TCRdb shows in-frame clones only, minus some. The data hold some 86,000 clones, with 70% to 80% observed a single time. This clone was picked up a small number of times. The sequences come from peripheral blood, collected on day 0 of AZD1222 vaccination. This chain links TRBV28 with TRBJ2-5; D perhaps matches TRBD1 (7 bases). The receptor's source is an adult in good health. CDR3 sequence: CASSSGTAGETQYF. The DNA of the CDR3 is TGTGCCAGCAGTTCCGGGACAGCGGGAGAGACCCAGTACTTC.